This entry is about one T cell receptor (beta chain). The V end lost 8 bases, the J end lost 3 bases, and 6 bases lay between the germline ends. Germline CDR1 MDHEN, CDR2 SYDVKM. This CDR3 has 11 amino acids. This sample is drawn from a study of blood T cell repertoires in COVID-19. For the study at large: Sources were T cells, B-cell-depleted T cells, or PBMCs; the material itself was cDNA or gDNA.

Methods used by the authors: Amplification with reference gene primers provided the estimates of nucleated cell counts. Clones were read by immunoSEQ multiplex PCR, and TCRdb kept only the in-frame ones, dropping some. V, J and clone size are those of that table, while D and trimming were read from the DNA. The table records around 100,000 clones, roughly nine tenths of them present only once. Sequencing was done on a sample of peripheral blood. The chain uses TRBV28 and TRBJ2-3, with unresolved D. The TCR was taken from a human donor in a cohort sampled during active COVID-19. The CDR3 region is CASGHTDTQYF. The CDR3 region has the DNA TGTGCCAGCGGCCATACAGATACGCAGTATTTT.